These 6 T cell receptor beta chains originate from one sample sequenced in a study of tissue T cells after allogeneic stem cell transplantation. Sample time point: mouse harvest day 7 after allogeneic transplant. The graft held 10^6 splenic CD5+ T cells and 10^7 T-cell-depleted bone marrow cells. TCRdb keeps only in-frame clones here, not all; method: immunoSEQ multiplex PCR. The table lists roughly 6,600 clones, approximately 44% of them singletons. Material: lymph node tissue. Receptors were obtained from a female BALB/c mouse given C57BL/6 T cells with graft-versus-host disease after an allogeneic hematopoietic cell transplant.

On this clone: Genes here carry mouse names. With the read ending 1 residue before the CDR3 end, the germline J gene is used to fill in that end. This chain uses TRBV3 with TRBJ1-1, with a possible D match to TRBD1 (6 bases). Germline V gives CDR1 SNHLY, CDR2 FYNGKV (reference sequence). CDR3 length: 13 residues. Trimming shortened V by 4 bases and J by 1 base, and 7 bases separated the two germline ends. CDR3 sequence reads: CASSSDRNTEVFF. The DNA read from the CDR3 is TGTGCCAGCAGCTCGGACAGAAACACAGAAGTCTTC.

This clone has only a few counts. Gene names are mouse gene names. The CDR3 is cut off 1 residue early in the read; its end comes from the germline J gene. The J gene is TRBJ1-6, the V gene TRBV13-2; no firm D call. TRBJ1-6 is classed as an ORF, of uncertain function. Germline V gene sequence: CDR1 NNHNN, CDR2 SYGAGS (reference sequence). CDR3 length equals 14 residues. V shed 4 bases and J shed 0 bases, with 5 bases lying between them. Partial CDR3 DNA: TGTGCCAGCGGTCAGGCTTCCTATAATTCGCCCCTCTAC. Translation gives CASGQASYNSPLY. The whole CDR3 region reads CASGQASYNSPLYF.

This clone was found once. Genes here carry mouse names. The CDR3 end is not reached by the read, which stops 1 residue before it; the germline J gene fills it in. The chain has TRBV3 and TRBJ1-5; possibly TRBD1 for D (5 bases). There are 14 residues in the CDR3. The germline CDR1 and CDR2 sequences are SNHLY and FYNGKV (reference sequence). V was clipped by 3 bases and J by 1 base, with 7 bases between them. CDR3 loop: CASSLRQNNQAPLF. The sequenced CDR3 bases are TGTGCCAGCAGCTTGCGACAGAACAACCAGGCTCCGCTT.

Points on this clone: Gene names follow the mouse nomenclature. The missing CDR3 end, 1 residue past where the read stops, is filled in from the germline J gene. This chain uses TRBV16 with TRBJ2-5; 9 nucleotides align to TRBD1. Per germline, CDR1 SGHSA and CDR2 FRNQAP. J was trimmed by 4 bases and V by 4 bases; bases with no gene match: 0. This CDR3 has 13 residues. The sequenced part of the CDR3 DNA is TGTGCAAGCAGCTGGACAGGGGAAGACACCCAGTAC. Translated, it gives CASSWTGEDTQY. The complete CDR3 reads CASSWTGEDTQYF.

This clone has only a few counts. Any gene name here is a mouse gene name. The sequenced fragment ends 1 residue before the CDR3 boundary, so the rest is inferred from the germline J gene. The chain has TRBV30 and TRBJ2-7; 7 positions agree with TRBD1. Germline CDR1 reads SQVVS; CDR2 reads ANEGSEA. V gave up 6 bases and J gave up 8 bases; unmatched junction bases: 4. This CDR3 has 10 residues. The part of the CDR3 DNA that was read is TGTAGTTCGAAGACAGGGAAACAGTAC. Its protein is CSSKTGKQY. The full CDR3 sequence reads CSSKTGKQYF.

Of note for this clone: Germline and genes here are mouse. The read is 1 residue too short to cover the CDR3 end, so that end is filled in from the germline J gene. The rearrangement joins TRBV13-3 to TRBJ2-7, with 11 positions matching TRBD1. Germline CDR1 and CDR2: NNHDY and SYVADS. Trimming took 5 bases from V and 7 from J; bases not matched to a gene: 2. There are 12 residues in the CDR3. CDR3 protein: CASRDRGREQYF. Incomplete CDR3 DNA: TGTGCCAGCAGGGACAGGGGGCGAGAACAGTAC.